This T cell receptor (beta chain) was recorded in a study of T cell repertoires in cytomegalovirus infection. Study-level findings and limits: Within the response measured ex vivo, HLA-C-restricted CMV-specific TCR beta clonotypes were dominant.

TCRdb analysed the reads with MiXCR anew, one entry per CDR3 protein. Here the sample spans a few hundred thousand distinct CDR3 sequences, about 32% being singletons. A word on this clonotype: Its matching antigen is unknown.

This receptor was taken from a human donor in good health (CMV status not recorded). Some clones in this sample may be carry-over from other donors' samples. The specimen was cultured PBMCs, collected from culture after CMV antigen stimulation.

The CDR3 loop reads CSAREEGAPTDYLFF. CDR3 nucleotides: TGCAGTGCTAGAGAGGAGGGGGCCCCGACGGACTACCTGTTTTTT. This chain uses TRBV20-1 with TRBJ1-4; 7 bases line up with TRBD1. The V gene's germline CDR1 is DFQATT and CDR2 SNEGSKA (reference sequence). V lost 0 bases to trimming and J lost 14 bases; unmatched junction nucleotides: 15. The CDR3 extends over 15 amino acids.